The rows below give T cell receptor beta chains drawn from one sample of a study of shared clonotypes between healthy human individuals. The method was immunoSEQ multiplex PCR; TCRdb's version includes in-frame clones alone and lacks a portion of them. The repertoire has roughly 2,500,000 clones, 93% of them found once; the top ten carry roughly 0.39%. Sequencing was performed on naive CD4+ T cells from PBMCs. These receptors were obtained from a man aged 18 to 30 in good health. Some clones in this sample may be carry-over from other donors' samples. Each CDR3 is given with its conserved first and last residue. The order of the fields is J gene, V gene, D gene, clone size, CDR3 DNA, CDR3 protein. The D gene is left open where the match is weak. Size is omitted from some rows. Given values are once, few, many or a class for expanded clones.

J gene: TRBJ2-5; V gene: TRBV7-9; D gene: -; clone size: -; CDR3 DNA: TGTGCCAGCAGCTTGACGGAGGAAGAGACCCAGTACTTC; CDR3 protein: CASSLTEEETQYF
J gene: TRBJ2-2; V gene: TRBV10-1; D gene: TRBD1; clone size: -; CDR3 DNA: TGCGCCAGCAGTGTCGGACAGGGTGGGGGCACCGGGGAGCTGTTTTTT; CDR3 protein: CASSVGQGGGTGELFF
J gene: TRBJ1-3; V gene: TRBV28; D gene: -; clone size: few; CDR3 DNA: TGTGCCAGCAGCCCCAGGGGTGGTTACACCATATATTTT; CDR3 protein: CASSPRGGYTIYF
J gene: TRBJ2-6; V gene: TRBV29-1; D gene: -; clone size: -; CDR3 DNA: TGCAGCGTTGTCCAGGGGAGCTCTGGGGCCAACGTCCTGACTTTC; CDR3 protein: CSVVQGSSGANVLTF
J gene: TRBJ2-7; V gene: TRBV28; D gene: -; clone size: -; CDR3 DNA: TGTGCCAGCAGTCAACCGACAGTTTACGAGCAGTACTTC; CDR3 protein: CASSQPTVYEQYF
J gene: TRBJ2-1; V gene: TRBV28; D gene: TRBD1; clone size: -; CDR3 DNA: TGTGCCAGCACTCGGACAGGGGCGACATACAATGAGCAGTTCTTC; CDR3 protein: CASTRTGATYNEQFF
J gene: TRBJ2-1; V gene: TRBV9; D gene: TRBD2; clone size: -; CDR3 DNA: TGTGCCAGCAGTGGAGGCGGGAGCTCCTACAATGAGCAGTTCTTC; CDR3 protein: CASSGGGSSYNEQFF
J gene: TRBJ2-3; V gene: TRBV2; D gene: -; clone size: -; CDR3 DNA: TGTGCCAGCAGTTATAGGCAGAGCACAGATACGCAGTATTTT; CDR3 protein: CASSYRQSTDTQYF
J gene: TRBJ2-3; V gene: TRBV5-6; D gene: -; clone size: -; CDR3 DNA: TGTGCCAGCAGCCTGGGGGGGCCAGATACGCAGTATTTT; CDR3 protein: CASSLGGPDTQYF
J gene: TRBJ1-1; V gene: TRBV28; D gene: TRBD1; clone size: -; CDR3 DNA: TGTGCCAGCAGTTTGAGGGACAGTGGGTTGAACACTGAAGCTTTCTTT; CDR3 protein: CASSLRDSGLNTEAFF
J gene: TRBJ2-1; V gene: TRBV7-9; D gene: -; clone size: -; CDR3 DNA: TGTGCCAGCAGCTTAGTGCCTGAGCAGTTCTTC; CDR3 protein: CASSLVPEQFF
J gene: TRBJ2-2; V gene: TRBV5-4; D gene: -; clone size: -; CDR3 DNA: TGTGCCAGCAGCTCTTATAGCGGCGGGGAGCTGTTTTTT; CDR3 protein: CASSSYSGGELFF
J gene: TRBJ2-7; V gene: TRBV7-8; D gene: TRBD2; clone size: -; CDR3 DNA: TGTGCCAGCAGCTGGACTAGCGGGAGCTCCTACGAGCAGTACTTC; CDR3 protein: CASSWTSGSSYEQYF